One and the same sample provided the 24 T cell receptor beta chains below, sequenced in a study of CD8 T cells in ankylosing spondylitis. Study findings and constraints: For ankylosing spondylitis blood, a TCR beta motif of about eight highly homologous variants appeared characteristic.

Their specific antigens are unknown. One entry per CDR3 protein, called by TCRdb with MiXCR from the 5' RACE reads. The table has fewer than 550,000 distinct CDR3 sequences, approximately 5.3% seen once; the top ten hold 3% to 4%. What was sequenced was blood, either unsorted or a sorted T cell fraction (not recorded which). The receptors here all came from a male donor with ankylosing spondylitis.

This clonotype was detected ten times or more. CDR3 in amino acids: CASSLGREGEQYF. For the CDR3, the DNA is TGTGCCAGCAGTTTAGGTCGAGAAGGCGAGCAGTACTTC. The rearrangement links TRBV12-3 or TRBV12-4 to TRBJ2-7; unclear D gene. Trimming left V 1 base short and J 6 bases short, with 10 bases between. The CDR3 covers 13 residues.

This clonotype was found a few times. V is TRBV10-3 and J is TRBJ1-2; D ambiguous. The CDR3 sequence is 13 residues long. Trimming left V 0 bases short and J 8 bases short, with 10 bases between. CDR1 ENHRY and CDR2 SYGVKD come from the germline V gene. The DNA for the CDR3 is TGTGCCATCAGTGAGTCCCCAGCCAAGGGCTACACCTTC. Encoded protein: CAISESPAKGYTF.

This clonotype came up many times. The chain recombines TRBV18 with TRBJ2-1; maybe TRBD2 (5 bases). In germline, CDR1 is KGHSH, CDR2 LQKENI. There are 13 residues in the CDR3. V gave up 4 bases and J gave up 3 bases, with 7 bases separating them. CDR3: CASSQLVYNEQFF. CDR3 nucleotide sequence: TGTGCCAGCTCACAACTAGTCTACAATGAGCAGTTCTTC.

CDR3 bases: TGTGCCAGCAGCGGAGCCTCTGGGGCCAACGTCCTGACTTTC. Its protein is CASSGASGANVLTF. The V gene is TRBV9, the J gene TRBJ2-6; D gene unclear. This CDR3 has 14 residues. Germline V gene sequence: CDR1 SGDLS, CDR2 YYNGEE. V was pared by 3 bases and J by 0 bases, with 4 bases between.

CDR3 in amino acids: CASSLAMGGTANEKLFF. In nucleotides, the CDR3 is TGTGCCAGCAGCTTAGCTATGGGAGGGACAGCGAATGAAAAACTGTTTTTT. The chain is built from TRBV7-6 and TRBJ1-4; 7 bases are a match to TRBD1. This CDR3 comprises 17 residues. J was trimmed by 5 bases and V by 0 bases; bases with no gene match: 9. CDR1 and CDR2 (germline): SGHVS, FNYEAQ.

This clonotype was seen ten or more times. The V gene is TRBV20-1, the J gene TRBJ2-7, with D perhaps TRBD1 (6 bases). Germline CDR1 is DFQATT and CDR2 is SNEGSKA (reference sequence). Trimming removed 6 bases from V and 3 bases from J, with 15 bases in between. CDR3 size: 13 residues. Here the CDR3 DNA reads TGCAGTGCCCAGCAGGACAGTCGCTACGAGCAGTACTTC. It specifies CSAQQDSRYEQYF.

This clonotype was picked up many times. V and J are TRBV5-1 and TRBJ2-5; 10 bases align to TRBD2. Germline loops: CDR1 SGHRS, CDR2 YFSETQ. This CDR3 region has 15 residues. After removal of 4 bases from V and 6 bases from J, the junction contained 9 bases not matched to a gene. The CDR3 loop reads CASSLAHSGRQTQYF. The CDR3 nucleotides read TGCGCCAGCAGCCTAGCGCATAGCGGGAGGCAGACCCAGTACTTC. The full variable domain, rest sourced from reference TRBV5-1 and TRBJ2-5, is KAGVTQTPRYLIKTRGQQVTLSCSPISGHRSVSWYQQTPGQGLQFLFEYFSETQRNKGNFPGRFSGRQFSNSRSEMNVSTLELGDSALYLCASSLAHSGRQTQYFGPGTRLLVL.

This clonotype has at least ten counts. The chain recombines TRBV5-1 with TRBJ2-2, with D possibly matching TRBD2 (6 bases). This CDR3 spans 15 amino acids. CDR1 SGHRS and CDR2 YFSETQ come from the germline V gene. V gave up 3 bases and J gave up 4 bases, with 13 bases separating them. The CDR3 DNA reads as TGCGCCAGCAGCTCAGACGGGAGAAGCACCGGGGAGCTGTTTTTT. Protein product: CASSSDGRSTGELFF. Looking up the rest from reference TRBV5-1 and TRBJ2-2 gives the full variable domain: KAGVTQTPRYLIKTRGQQVTLSCSPISGHRSVSWYQQTPGQGLQFLFEYFSETQRNKGNFPGRFSGRQFSNSRSEMNVSTLELGDSALYLCASSSDGRSTGELFFGEGSRLTVL.

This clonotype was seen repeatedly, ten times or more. CDR3 protein: CSAPRQGQSVFF. CDR3 DNA sequence: TGCAGTGCTCCCCGACAGGGACAATCGGTGTTTTTT. This chain connects TRBV20-1 to TRBJ1-4, with 7 bases aligning to TRBD1. The CDR3 runs to 12 residues. V lost 5 bases, J lost 15 bases, and 12 bases stayed unmatched. Looked up from germline, CDR1 is DFQATT and CDR2 is SNEGSKA (reference sequence).

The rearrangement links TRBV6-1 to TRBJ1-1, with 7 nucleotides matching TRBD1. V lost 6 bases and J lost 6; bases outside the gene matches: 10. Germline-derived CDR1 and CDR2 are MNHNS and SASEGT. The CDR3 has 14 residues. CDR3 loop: CASRSTGASAEAFF. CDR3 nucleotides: TGTGCCAGCAGATCAACAGGGGCCAGCGCTGAAGCTTTCTTT.

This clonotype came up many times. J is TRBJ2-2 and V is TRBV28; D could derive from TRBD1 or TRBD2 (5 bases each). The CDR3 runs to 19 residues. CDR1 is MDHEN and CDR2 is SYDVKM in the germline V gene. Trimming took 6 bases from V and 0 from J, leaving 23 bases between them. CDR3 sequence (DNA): TGTGCCAGCAGGATTTCGGGGCGGGTAGCAGGGACGAACACCGGGGAGCTGTTTTTT. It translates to CASRISGRVAGTNTGELFF.

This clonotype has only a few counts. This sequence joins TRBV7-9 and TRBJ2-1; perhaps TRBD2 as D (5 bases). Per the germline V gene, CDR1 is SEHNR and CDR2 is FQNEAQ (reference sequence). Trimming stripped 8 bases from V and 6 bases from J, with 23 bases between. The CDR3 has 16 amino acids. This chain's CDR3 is CASFPPARARVNEQFF. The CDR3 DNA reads TGTGCCAGCTTCCCGCCCGCCCGGGCGAGGGTCAATGAGCAGTTCTTC.

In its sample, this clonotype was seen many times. CDR3 bases: TGTGCCAGCGGAGACCGGGACGGAAACACCGGGGAGCTGTTTTTT. This gives the protein CASGDRDGNTGELFF. The V gene is TRBV2, the J gene TRBJ2-2, with D perhaps being TRBD1 or TRBD2 (5 bases each). Germline CDR1 reads SNHLY; CDR2 reads FYNNEI. This CDR3 has 15 amino acids. V was trimmed by 8 bases and J by 2 bases, leaving 15 bases between them.

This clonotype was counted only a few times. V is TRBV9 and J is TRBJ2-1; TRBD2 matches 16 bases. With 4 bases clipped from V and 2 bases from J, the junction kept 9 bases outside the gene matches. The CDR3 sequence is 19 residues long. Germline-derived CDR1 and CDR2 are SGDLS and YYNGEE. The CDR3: CASSSVPGLAGGTYNEQFF. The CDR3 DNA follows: TGTGCCAGCAGCTCCGTCCCGGGACTAGCGGGAGGGACCTACAATGAGCAGTTCTTC.

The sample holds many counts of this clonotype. CDR3 sequence reads: CASSPRVRGETQYF. The DNA for the CDR3 is TGTGCCAGCAGTCCCCGAGTTAGGGGGGAGACCCAGTACTTC. V and J are TRBV12-3 or TRBV12-4 and TRBJ2-5; a possible D gene is TRBD1 (6 bases). Trimming left V 5 bases short and J 5 bases short, with 15 bases between. There are 14 residues in the CDR3.

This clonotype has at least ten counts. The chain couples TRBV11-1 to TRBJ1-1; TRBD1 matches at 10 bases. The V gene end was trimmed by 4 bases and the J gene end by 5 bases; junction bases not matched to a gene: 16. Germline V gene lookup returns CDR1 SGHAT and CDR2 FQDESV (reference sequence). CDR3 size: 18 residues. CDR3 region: CASSSFPGQGILGTEAFF. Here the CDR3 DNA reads TGTGCCAGCAGCTCATTCCCGGGACAGGGGATTTTAGGTACTGAAGCTTTCTTT.

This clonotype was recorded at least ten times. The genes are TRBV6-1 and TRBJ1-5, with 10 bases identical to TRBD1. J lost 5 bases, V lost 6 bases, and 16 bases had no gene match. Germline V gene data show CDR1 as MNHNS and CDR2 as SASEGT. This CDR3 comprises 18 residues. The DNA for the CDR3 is TGTGCCAGCAGCCCCCCCCGGAAGGGACAGGGGTTCCATCAGCCCCAGCATTTT. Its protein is CASSPPRKGQGFHQPQHF.

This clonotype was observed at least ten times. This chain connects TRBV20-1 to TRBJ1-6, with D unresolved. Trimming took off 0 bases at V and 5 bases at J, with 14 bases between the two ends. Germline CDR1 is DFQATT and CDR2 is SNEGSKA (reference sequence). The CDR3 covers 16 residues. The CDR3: CSARDSHRGHNSPLHF. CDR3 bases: TGCAGTGCTAGAGATAGCCATCGAGGTCATAATTCACCCCTCCACTTT.

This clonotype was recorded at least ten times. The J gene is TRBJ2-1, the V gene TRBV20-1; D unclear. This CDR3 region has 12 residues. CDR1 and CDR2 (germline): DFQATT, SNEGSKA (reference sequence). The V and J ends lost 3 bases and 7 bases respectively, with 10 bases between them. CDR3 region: CSASRPQNEQFF. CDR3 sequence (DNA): TGCAGTGCTAGTCGCCCCCAAAATGAGCAGTTCTTC.

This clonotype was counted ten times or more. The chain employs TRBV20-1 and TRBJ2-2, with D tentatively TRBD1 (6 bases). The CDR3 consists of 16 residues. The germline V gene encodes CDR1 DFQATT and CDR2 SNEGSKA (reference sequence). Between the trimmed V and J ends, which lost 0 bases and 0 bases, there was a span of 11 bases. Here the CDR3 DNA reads TGCAGTGCTAGAGACCAGGGGCCCGCGAACACCGGGGAGCTGTTTTTT. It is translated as CSARDQGPANTGELFF.

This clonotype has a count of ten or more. This CDR3 is CATSRDRTFGSEQYF. CDR3 coding DNA: TGTGCCACCAGCAGAGATCGTACATTCGGGAGCGAGCAGTACTTC. This chain uses TRBV15 with TRBJ2-7, with a possible D match to TRBD2 (6 bases). The CDR3 totals 15 residues. V was cut by 0 bases and J by 6 bases, with 15 bases left in between. Germline CDR1 reads LNHNV; CDR2 reads YYDKDF (reference sequence).

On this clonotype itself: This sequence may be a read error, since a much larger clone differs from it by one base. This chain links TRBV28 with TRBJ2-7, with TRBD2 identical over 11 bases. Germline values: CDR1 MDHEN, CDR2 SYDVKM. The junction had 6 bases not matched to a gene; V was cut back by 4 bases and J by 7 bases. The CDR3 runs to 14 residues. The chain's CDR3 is CASSSRSGREEQYF. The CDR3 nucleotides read TGTGCCAGCAGTTCCCGTAGCGGGAGGGAAGAGCAGTACTTC. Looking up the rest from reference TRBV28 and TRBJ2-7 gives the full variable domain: DVKVTQSSRYLVKRTGEKVFLECVQDMDHENMFWYRQDPGLGLRLIYFSYDVKMKEKGDIPEGYSVSREKKERFSLILESASTNQTSMYLCASSSRSGREEQYFGPGTRLTVT.

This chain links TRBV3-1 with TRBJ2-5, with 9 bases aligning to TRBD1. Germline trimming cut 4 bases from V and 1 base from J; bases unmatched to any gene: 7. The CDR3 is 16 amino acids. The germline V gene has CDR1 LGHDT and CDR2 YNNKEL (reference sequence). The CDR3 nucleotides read TGTGCCAGCAGCCCCCGCCGGGACAGGGCCCAAGAGACCCAGTACTTC. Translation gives CASSPRRDRAQETQYF.

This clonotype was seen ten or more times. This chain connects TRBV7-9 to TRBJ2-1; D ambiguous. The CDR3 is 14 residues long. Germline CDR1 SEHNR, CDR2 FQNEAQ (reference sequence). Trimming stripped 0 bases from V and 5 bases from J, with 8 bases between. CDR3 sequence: CASSLAIQNNEQFF. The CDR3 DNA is TGTGCCAGCAGCTTAGCGATTCAGAACAATGAGCAGTTCTTC.